Given below is one T cell receptor beta chain in context. The antigen remains undetermined. The data stem from a study of T cell clonotyping in hematopoietic cell transplantation. Study findings and constraints: Few recipient clonotypes overlapped donors; over 95% were de novo at given depth. Graft donor and pretransplant recipient Inverse Simpson Index values predicted broader posttransplant TCR diversity. Recipient TCR diversity dropped after transplant; expanded clonotypes rose from day 30 to 180. Without cell sorting, CD4 versus CD8 contributions remain unresolved.

Libraries were prepared by immunoSEQ multiplex PCR; TCRdb keeps only in-frame clonotypes and omits some of them. The sample contains 10,000 to 15,000 clones, more than 80% of which appear only once. V was pared by 4 bases and J by 5 bases, with 17 bases of the junction left unmatched. The CDR3 has 18 residues. Germline V gene data show CDR1 as GTSNPN and CDR2 as SVGIG (reference sequence). The sequence was collected from a man aged 30 to 45 in good health. Some clones in this sample may be carry-over from other donors' samples. The chain recombines TRBV30 with TRBJ2-2, with 9 bases matching TRBD2. Sequencing was performed on peripheral blood mononuclear cells. The CDR3 spells CAWTPGLWAGGRTGELFF. CDR3 nucleotide sequence: TGTGCCTGGACTCCTGGACTCTGGGCGGGGGGGAGGACCGGGGAGCTGTTTTTT.